This section outlines one T cell receptor (beta chain) sequence together with its context. Its specificity is not known. These data come from a study of cytomegalovirus exposure and HLA in healthy donors. The germline gives CDR1 SNHLY, CDR2 FYNNEI. Losses at the gene ends were 4 bases for V and 0 bases for J; bases not matched to a gene: 2. The length of the CDR3 is 14 residues. Findings of the study overall: Reports described diagnosis of cytomegalovirus status by the classifier as highly specific and sensitive.

TCRdb keeps only in-frame clones here, not all; method: immunoSEQ multiplex PCR. This sample has 71,000 or so clones, with approximately 94% found just once. The donors were part of the approximately 120-subject validation cohort, which stood apart from the roughly 700-subject first cohort. The chain is built from TRBV2 and TRBJ1-1; 7 positions agree with TRBD1. The clonotype comes from a young man in good health and CMV-seropositive. The sequencing input was PBMCs. The CDR3: CASSGGQLNTEAFF. The DNA for the CDR3 is TGTGCCAGCAGTGGGGGACAGCTGAACACTGAAGCTTTCTTT.